This is a list of T cell receptor beta chains from one sample in a study of shared clonotypes between healthy human individuals. Measured with immunoSEQ multiplex PCR; TCRdb has only the in-frame clones, and not every one. Of roughly 700,000 clones listed, 74% were seen once; the top ten hold approximately 1.7%. The sequenced material came from memory CD4+ T cells sorted from blood. These receptors originate from a woman in her twenties or thirties in good health. Each CDR3 is given without its conserved first and last residue. Each record gives: V gene, CDR3 protein.

TRBV27,ASSNRGGRSDTQY
TRBV6-1,ASSEANFNQPQH
TRBV4-1,ASSQGPGGQETQY
TRBV10-3,AISESTAGYEQY
TRBV6-6,ASSYGGGNYNEQF
TRBV28,ASSFSGVTSRYT
TRBV7-2,ASSLGPGQWGEQY
TRBV6-5,ASSYSTRGLGEQY
TRBV7-7,ASSSNVGTEAF
TRBV27,ASGGHREQY
TRBV7-9,ASSAYDRGKAGPF
TRBV6-5,ASSYSRNQPQH
TRBV19,ASRQGYEQY
TRBV6-1,ASSGTSVRWEQY
TRBV6-1,ASKEGQGAPYEQY
TRBV4-2,ASSPAGTPSAGNTIY
TRBV5-1,ASSLATTVNTEAF
TRBV5-1,ASSSLGGTYGYT
TRBV18,ASSRTIAGGQTETQY
TRBV19,ASSTRDDEQF
TRBV9,ASSSRAGGSTEAF
TRBV6-5,ASTGGRGNYGYT
TRBV7-3,ANLVSPLVVYNEQF
TRBV4-1,ASSQPTQRERGEQF
TRBV7-8,ASSLDGQPNQPQH
TRBV12-5,ASGHLGLAGVPSYNEQF
TRBV7-9,ASSPPLGSKNIQY
TRBV2,ASSAPRGAQANEKLF
TRBV29-1,SANRGRGAEAF
TRBV27,ASSYPGGEQF
TRBV7-3,ASSLAGESDTQY
TRBV2,ASSEVRSTDTQY
TRBV5-1,ASTPGNSLLPSGAQY
TRBV6-5,ASSLGPISYEQY
TRBV15,ATSSRRDTNQPQH
TRBV5-1,ASSLDTHLSTELF
TRBV2,ASRIQGTGELF
TRBV7-8,ASSIWDRGKITEAF
TRBV27,ASSLRTSGRHEQF